Below, 26 T cell receptor beta chains from the same sample are listed, as sequenced in a study of T cell clonality in common variable immunodeficiency (dated by TCRdb to about 2015). The library was produced with the immunoSEQ multiplex PCR assay. TCRdb's version of the immuneACCESS table is confined to in-frame rearrangements and falls short of the full clone set. An unresolved V gene accounts for under half of the shortfall where checked; the remainder is of unknown origin. This sample holds more than 65,000 clones in total, without any singletons. The ten biggest clones cover around 0.8% of the sample. Material for sequencing was peripheral blood mononuclear cells. These receptors all stem from a person aged 18-70 years in good health.

At least ten counts were recorded for this clone. The read terminates 3 residues before the CDR3 end, so the remaining end is supplied by the germline J gene. This chain joins TRBV29-1 and TRBJ2-7; D is ambiguous. The CDR3 sequence is 12 residues long. The germline gives CDR1 SQVTM, CDR2 ANQGSEA. Trimming removed 5 bases from V and 0 bases from J, with 8 bases in between. CDR3 amino acids: CSVLAPSYEQYF. The covered CDR3 bases are TGCAGCGTTTTGGCACCCTCCTACGAG.

This clone came up many times. The DNA read from the CDR3 is TGCAGTGCTCCGCGGGAGAACTTGGGGGAGACC. Amino acid sequence: CSAPRENLGET. The complete CDR3 sequence is CSAPRENLGETQYF. The rearrangement joins TRBV20-1 to TRBJ2-5, with 7 bases matching TRBD2. The read finishes 3 residues shy of the CDR3 end, and the germline J gene is used to complete it. Germline CDR1 DFQATT, CDR2 SNEGSKA (reference sequence). This CDR3 region has 14 residues. Trimming removed 5 bases from V and 5 bases from J; junction bases left unmatched: 11.

In its sample, this clone was seen many times. CDR3 DNA, as far as it was read: TGCGCCAGCAGCTTCTCGGGGGGCGAATGGAACTATGGC. This codes for CASSFSGGEWNYG. The full CDR3 is CASSFSGGEWNYGYTF. The rearrangement uses TRBV5-1 and TRBJ1-2; TRBD1 is a possible D gene (6 bases). The read falls 3 residues short of the CDR3 end, and the missing part is taken from the germline J gene. The CDR3 consists of 16 residues. Germline lookup yields CDR1 SGHRS and CDR2 YFSETQ. V was cut by 2 bases and J by 2 bases, with 16 bases left in between.

There are many counts of this clone. The read stops 3 residues short of the end of the CDR3; the missing end is completed from the germline J gene. The J gene is TRBJ1-6, the V gene TRBV20-1; no definite D call. V was pared by 6 bases and J by 7 bases, with 16 bases between. The germline gives CDR1 DFQATT, CDR2 SNEGSKA (reference sequence). The CDR3 covers 14 residues. CDR3 DNA (partial): TGCAGTGCCGCTGGCGAGCTCGGGAATTCACCC. This codes for CSAAGELGNSP. The full CDR3 is CSAAGELGNSPLHF.

This clone has at least ten counts. The read ends 3 residues before the CDR3 terminus; that terminus is restored from the germline J gene. The chain carries TRBV28 and TRBJ2-7; 10 bases agree with TRBD2. J was trimmed by 3 bases and V by 8 bases; bases with no gene match: 7. The CDR3 has 14 amino acids. Germline values: CDR1 MDHEN, CDR2 SYDVKM. CDR3 residues: CASGRLAGLYEQYF. CDR3 bases read: TGTGCCAGCGGGCGACTAGCGGGCCTCTACGAG. The entire variable domain, with the rest obtained from reference TRBV28 and TRBJ2-7, is as follows: DVKVTQSSRYLVKRTGEKVFLECVQDMDHENMFWYRQDPGLGLRLIYFSYDVKMKEKGDIPEGYSVSREKKERFSLILESASTNQTSMYLCASGRLAGLYEQYFGPGTRLTVT.

This clone was picked up many times. The read stops 3 residues short of the end of the CDR3; the missing end is completed from the germline J gene. The genes are TRBV12-3 or TRBV12-4 and TRBJ2-7, with a weak D call TRBD1 (5 bases). The CDR3 has 16 residues. Deletions cut 4 bases from V and 4 bases from J, with 20 bases between. CDR3 residues: CASSSFPWQGWYEQYF. The part of the CDR3 DNA that was read is TGTGCCAGCAGTTCATTCCCTTGGCAGGGTTGGTACGAG.

In its sample, this clone was seen many times. The covered CDR3 bases are TGTGCCAGCAGCTTAGACGCGGTGACC. It yields the protein CASSLDAVT. The full-length CDR3 reads as CASSLDAVTQYF. This rearrangement joins TRBV7-8 to TRBJ2-5; D gene uncertain. The read halts 3 residues ahead of the CDR3 end, with the missing end drawn from the germline J gene. V was cut by 1 base and J by 7 bases, with 7 bases left in between. The CDR3 has 12 amino acids. Germline V lookup: CDR1 SGHVS, CDR2 FQNEAQ. The whole variable domain, remainder taken from reference TRBV7-8 and TRBJ2-5, is GAGVSQSPRYKVAKRGQDVALRCDPISGHVSLFWYQQALGQGPEFLTYFQNEAQLDKSGLPSDRFFAERPEGSVSTLKIQRTQQEDSAVYLCASSLDAVTQYFGPGTRLLVL.

In its sample, this clone was seen many times. Coverage ceases 3 residues before the CDR3 finishes, and the germline J gene fills in the end. The chain joins TRBV30 to TRBJ2-2; no firm D call. V gave up 5 bases and J gave up 1 base, with 8 bases separating them. Germline CDR1 is GTSNPN and CDR2 is SVGIG (reference sequence). This CDR3 region has 13 residues. The CDR3 bases that were read are TGTGCCTGGTCGTCGGTGAACACCGGGGAG. Translating it yields CAWSSVNTGE. The whole CDR3 region reads CAWSSVNTGELFF.

This clone was detected ten times or more. The CDR3 is cut off 3 residues early in the read; its end comes from the germline J gene. V usage is TRBV7-9 and J usage is TRBJ2-5; D perhaps matches TRBD1 (6 bases). From germline, CDR1 is SEHNR and CDR2 FQNEAQ (reference sequence). This CDR3 contains 15 residues. V lost 1 base, J lost 5 bases, and 14 bases lay in between. CDR3 sequence reads: CASSLVQGTSETQYF. CDR3 DNA, as far as it was read: TGTGCCAGCAGCTTAGTACAGGGTACATCGGAGACC.

This clone has ten or more counts. The read finishes 3 residues shy of the CDR3 end, and the germline J gene is used to complete it. The chain links TRBV7-6 to TRBJ2-7; weak D call: TRBD2 (5 bases). The length of the CDR3 is 15 residues. The V end was cut by 5 bases, the J end by 0 bases, with 14 bases between. The germline V gene has CDR1 SGHVS and CDR2 FNYEAQ. The part of the CDR3 DNA that was read is TGTGCCAGCAGCCCACGGGGTCTGGTCTCCTACGAG. It specifies CASSPRGLVSYE. In full, the CDR3 reads CASSPRGLVSYEQYF.

Many counts were recorded for this clone. The read comes to an end 3 residues before the CDR3 does, leaving the germline J gene to fill in the end. The chain recombines TRBV7-2 with TRBJ1-2; possibly TRBD1 for D (5 bases). Trimming stripped 7 bases from V and 6 bases from J, with 21 bases between. This CDR3 contains 15 residues. Germline-derived CDR1 and CDR2 are SGHTA and FQGNSA. The sequenced part of the CDR3 DNA is TGTGCCAGCAACTCCGGCGTGAGGGGAAATGATGGC. It is translated as CASNSGVRGNDG. The full CDR3 protein is CASNSGVRGNDGYTF.

This clone was detected ten times or more. The DNA ends 3 residues before the CDR3 does, and the rest of the CDR3 is filled in from the germline J gene. V is TRBV19 and J is TRBJ1-1; D is unresolved. The CDR3 sequence is 11 residues long. Trimming shortened V by 8 bases and J by 4 bases, and 8 bases separated the two germline ends. Per the germline V gene, CDR1 is LNHDA and CDR2 is SQIVND (reference sequence). Partial CDR3 DNA: TGTGCCAGTCCCCGGGGCACTGAA. Its translation is CASPRGTE. From start to end, the CDR3 is CASPRGTEAFF.

This clone was seen ten or more times. The CDR3 end falls 3 residues outside the read, so it is completed with the germline J gene. This sequence joins TRBV9 and TRBJ2-7, with D hard to call. CDR3 length: 13 amino acids. Deletions cut 4 bases from V and 0 bases from J, with 8 bases between. Germline V lookup: CDR1 SGDLS, CDR2 YYNGEE. Incomplete CDR3 DNA: TGTGCCAGCAGCCCAGAGGCCTCCTACGAG. This translates into CASSPEASYE. The full CDR3 sequence reads CASSPEASYEQYF.

Ten or more counts support this clone. The CDR3 goes on 3 residues after the read ends, and that part is filled in from the germline J gene. The V call is TRBV18, the J call TRBJ1-3, with D maybe TRBD1 (5 bases). This CDR3 contains 14 residues. The V end was cut by 5 bases, the J end by 2 bases, with 10 bases between. Germline values: CDR1 KGHSH, CDR2 LQKENI. CDR3 DNA, as far as it was read: TGTGCCAGCTCAACTACAGGTGCTGGAAACACC. The encoded protein is CASSTTGAGNT. The full CDR3 is CASSTTGAGNTIYF.

This clone was recorded many times. The read is 3 residues too short to cover the CDR3 end, so that end is filled in from the germline J gene. The rearrangement uses TRBV5-1 and TRBJ1-1; no reliable D call. V was shortened by 0 bases and J by 1 base, with 10 bases between the two germline ends. The germline V gene has CDR1 SGHRS and CDR2 YFSETQ. This CDR3 spans 15 amino acids. The sequenced CDR3 bases are TGCGCCAGCAGCTTGGTCCCAGATACGAACACTGAA. Amino acid sequence: CASSLVPDTNTE. The full CDR3 is CASSLVPDTNTEAFF.

This clone was observed many times. The read terminates 3 residues before the CDR3 end, so the remaining end is supplied by the germline J gene. The chain joins TRBV19 to TRBJ1-4; a possible D gene is TRBD1 (6 bases). The V gene's germline CDR1 is LNHDA and CDR2 SQIVND (reference sequence). Trimming stripped 6 bases from V and 6 bases from J, with 17 bases between. The CDR3 length is 15 residues. CDR3 sequence: CASSKVRGGDEKLFF. The covered CDR3 bases are TGTGCCAGTAGCAAAGTGAGAGGGGGGGATGAAAAA.

This clone was seen many times. The read falls 3 residues short of the CDR3 end, and the missing part is taken from the germline J gene. The chain employs TRBV7-3 and TRBJ2-3; TRBD2 agrees at 10 bases. J lost 6 bases, V lost 2 bases, and 5 bases had no gene match. Germline values: CDR1 SGHTA, CDR2 FQGTGA. This CDR3 region has 15 residues. This CDR3 is CASSLRLAGVDTQYF. The DNA read from the CDR3 is TGTGCCAGCAGCTTACGGCTAGCGGGAGTTGATACG.

This clone showed up just a few times. The junction shows a germline mismatch at one end, possibly a read error. The sequenced part of the CDR3 DNA is TGTACCAGCAGCTTAGTACGGGAGCGGTCGAACGAG. This encodes CTSSLVRERSNE. The full CDR3 protein reads CTSSLVRERSNEQYF. This chain links TRBV11-2 with TRBJ2-7, with D possibly being TRBD2 (6 bases). The read is 3 residues too short to cover the CDR3 end, so that end is filled in from the germline J gene. Germline CDR1 and CDR2: SGHAT and FQNNGV. This CDR3 is built from 15 residues. Looking up the rest from reference TRBV11-2 and TRBJ2-7 gives the full variable domain: EAGVAQSPRYKIIEKRQSVAFWCNPISGHATLYWYQQILGQGPKLLIQFQNNGVVDDSQLPKDRFSAERLKGVDSTLKIQPAKLEDSAVYLCTSSLVRERSNEQYFGPGTRLTVT.

This clone has at least ten counts. The CDR3 goes on 3 residues after the read ends, and that part is filled in from the germline J gene. The V call is TRBV19, the J call TRBJ2-7; D might be TRBD2 (5 bases). V lost 2 bases and J 0 bases, leaving 8 bases between the germline ends. CDR1 is LNHDA, CDR2 SQIVND, per germline (reference sequence). The CDR3 extends over 14 amino acids. CDR3 bases read: TGTGCCAGTAGTATACGGGGAAACTCCTACGAG. It translates to CASSIRGNSYE. The complete CDR3 protein is CASSIRGNSYEQYF. The whole variable domain, filled in from reference TRBV19 and TRBJ2-7, reads DGGITQSPKYLFRKEGQNVTLSCEQNLNHDAMYWYRQDPGQGLRLIYYSQIVNDFQKGDIAEGYSVSREKKESFPLTVTSAQKNPTAFYLCASSIRGNSYEQYFGPGTRLTVT.

Concerning this clone: Coverage ceases 3 residues before the CDR3 finishes, and the germline J gene fills in the end. The chain has TRBV2 and TRBJ1-2; possible D gene TRBD1, 5 bases. CDR3 size: 12 residues. The V gene's germline CDR1 is SNHLY and CDR2 FYNNEI. V was cut by 2 bases and J by 6 bases, with 7 bases left in between. The part of the CDR3 DNA that was read is TGTGCCAGCAGTGAAAGGGGTAATGGC. Translating it yields CASSERGNG. The full-length CDR3 reads as CASSERGNGYTF.

This clone was observed many times. The DNA ends 3 residues before the CDR3 does, and the rest of the CDR3 is filled in from the germline J gene. The rearrangement uses TRBV5-4 and TRBJ1-1; the D is unclear. Germline CDR1 is SGHNT and CDR2 is YYREEE (reference sequence). V was trimmed by 6 bases and J by 4 bases, leaving 19 bases between them. This CDR3 has 15 amino acids. The CDR3 protein is CASTRSGSVSTEAFF. Partial CDR3 DNA: TGTGCCAGCACCCGATCGGGGTCGGTCAGCACTGAA.

The table lists this clone with many counts. The CDR3 end falls 3 residues outside the read, so it is completed with the germline J gene. This sequence joins TRBV20-1 and TRBJ2-1; 10 nucleotides agree with TRBD2. The CDR3 extends over 14 amino acids. CDR1 is DFQATT, CDR2 SNEGSKA, per germline (reference sequence). Trimming at V came to 2 bases and at J to 9 bases, leaving 7 bases not matched to a gene. CDR3 residues: CSARPASGSSEQFF. Incomplete CDR3 DNA: TGCAGTGCTAGACCCGCTAGCGGGAGTAGTGAG.

This clone came up many times. The read stops 3 residues short of the end of the CDR3; the missing end is completed from the germline J gene. The chain employs TRBV29-1 and TRBJ2-6; 12 bases map to TRBD2. The CDR3 totals 17 residues. V lost 7 bases to trimming and J lost 3 bases; unmatched junction nucleotides: 10. Per the germline V gene, CDR1 is SQVTM and CDR2 is ANQGSEA. This CDR3 is CSAGTSGQKVGANVLTF. The covered CDR3 bases are TGCAGCGCCGGGACTAGCGGGCAAAAGGTTGGGGCCAACGTC.

This clone was detected ten times or more. CDR3 in amino acids: CSAGGTGGKGNQPQHF. CDR3 bases read: TGCAGTGCTGGTGGAACAGGGGGTAAAGGCAATCAGCCC. The V gene is TRBV20-1, the J gene TRBJ1-5; TRBD1 matches 8 bases. The read ends 3 residues shy of where the CDR3 ends; the end is completed using the germline J gene. Germline CDR1 and CDR2: DFQATT and SNEGSKA (reference sequence). Trimming at V came to 5 bases and at J to 2 bases, leaving 11 bases not matched to a gene. This CDR3 is 16 amino acids long.

This clone was seen many times. The read comes to an end 3 residues before the CDR3 does, leaving the germline J gene to fill in the end. This chain uses TRBV29-1 with TRBJ2-2; D unresolved. The ends were cut back, 4 bases at V and 5 bases at J, with 11 bases in the middle. The CDR3 extends over 13 amino acids. Germline CDR1 is SQVTM and CDR2 is ANQGSEA. This CDR3 is CSVAYVRTGELFF. The sequenced part of the CDR3 DNA is TGCAGCGTTGCTTATGTCCGTACCGGGGAG.

Regarding this clone: The CDR3 goes on 3 residues after the read ends, and that part is filled in from the germline J gene. V and J are TRBV18 and TRBJ1-2, with D uncertain. Germline V gene data show CDR1 as KGHSH and CDR2 as LQKENI. The CDR3 is 12 amino acids. CDR3 DNA, as far as it was read: TGTGCCAGCTCACCAAGATACAATGAC. As protein: CASSPRYND. The CDR3 reads in full as CASSPRYNDYTF.